This TCR beta chain was identified in a study of shared clonotypes between healthy human individuals. In the naive CD8 group, cells lacked CD45RO and were positively selected for CCR7, so terminally differentiated effector memory CD45RA+ cells were left out. Details on this clone: Its antigen remains unidentified.

The material for each subset, its genomic DNA, was split evenly across several immunoSEQ plates. Produced via immunoSEQ multiplex PCR; TCRdb's table is partial and in-frame only. The sample consists of about 680,000 clones, about 91% of them appearing once. Looked up from germline, CDR1 is SEHNR and CDR2 is FQNEAQ (reference sequence). Trimming took 5 bases from V and 1 from J, leaving 8 bases between them. This CDR3 comprises 13 residues. Study observations and caveats: A handful of donors had around 5% of their naive CD4 clonotypes in common.

This chain uses TRBV7-9 with TRBJ2-5; D unresolved. The sample taken for sequencing was naive CD8+ T cells sorted from blood. The origin of this receptor is a man aged 30 to 45 in good health. CDR3 DNA sequence: TGTGCCAGCAGCGCCGCGGCCCAAGAGACCCAGTACTTC. As protein: CASSAAAQETQYF.